A single sample is the source of the 28 T cell receptor beta chains below, sequenced in a study of OX40 agonist ivuxolimab in advanced cancers. Produced via immunoSEQ multiplex PCR; TCRdb's table is partial and in-frame only. This table holds 45,000 to 60,000 clones, 90% to 95% found once. This specimen was CD4+ or CD8+ T cells sorted from blood, taken in a trial of the OX40 agonist ivuxolimab. The receptors derive from an adult with an advanced solid tumor such as melanoma, head and neck, liver or kidney cancer.

The gene calls are TRBV27 and TRBJ1-5; D is undetermined. V lost 5 bases, J lost 0 bases, and 11 bases lay in between. The germline V gene has CDR1 MNHEY and CDR2 SMNVEV (reference sequence). The CDR3 is 15 residues long. CDR3 loop: CASSPSIYSNQPQHF. The CDR3 coding sequence is TGTGCCAGCAGTCCGTCCATTTATAGCAATCAGCCCCAGCATTTT.

This clone was found once. The chain recombines TRBV27 with TRBJ2-2; D may be TRBD1 (6 bases). Germline V CDR1 and CDR2: MNHEY, SMNVEV (reference sequence). Trimming cost V 3 bases and J 0 bases, with 11 bases left between them. The CDR3 loop spans 16 amino acids. In DNA form, the CDR3 reads TGTGCCAGCAGTTTCCTGAACAGGGCGAACACCGGGGAGCTGTTTTTT. Amino acid sequence: CASSFLNRANTGELFF.

This CDR3 reads CASSNQGWGYTF. CDR3 in DNA: TGTGCCAGCAGCAATCAGGGCTGGGGCTACACCTTC. The V gene is TRBV4-2, the J gene TRBJ1-2; the D gene is possibly TRBD1 (5 bases). Trimming cost V 5 bases and J 8 bases, with 12 bases left between them. CDR3 size: 12 residues. The germline gives CDR1 LGHNA, CDR2 YNFKEQ.

J is TRBJ1-4 and V is TRBV5-5, with unresolved D. Germline CDR1 is SGHKS and CDR2 is YYEKEE (reference sequence). Trimming took off 0 bases at V and 5 bases at J, with 8 bases between the two ends. The CDR3 has 14 residues. This CDR3 reads CASSLGRLNEKLFF. The CDR3 DNA is TGTGCCAGCAGCTTGGGGCGGCTAAATGAAAAACTGTTTTTT.

This rearrangement joins TRBV2 to TRBJ1-1; D is perhaps TRBD1 (5 bases). Germline values: CDR1 SNHLY, CDR2 FYNNEI. V was shortened by 6 bases and J by 1 base, with 9 bases between the two germline ends. The CDR3 contains 13 residues. The CDR3 here is CASRVDRNTEAFF. DNA of the CDR3: TGTGCCAGCAGGGTAGACAGGAACACTGAAGCTTTCTTT.

The table lists this clone with a count of one. The chain is built from TRBV19 and TRBJ2-2; D is unclear. Germline loops: CDR1 LNHDA, CDR2 SQIVND (reference sequence). The length of the CDR3 is 13 residues. Trimming cost V 6 bases and J 6 bases, with 11 bases left between them. CDR3 DNA sequence: TGTGCCAGTAGATTCTCAGTTTCCGGGGAGCTGTTTTTT. Translated, it gives CASRFSVSGELFF.

This sequence joins TRBV20-1 and TRBJ2-3; D gene ambiguous. The length of the CDR3 is 11 residues. The germline V gene encodes CDR1 DFQATT and CDR2 SNEGSKA (reference sequence). The V end lost 3 bases, the J end lost 6 bases, and 7 bases lay between the germline ends. The CDR3 DNA reads as TGCAGTGCTAGGGCCGGGGATACGCAGTATTTT. It specifies CSARAGDTQYF.

The chain employs TRBV7-9 and TRBJ2-5; TRBD2 aligns across 10 bases. The length of the CDR3 is 19 residues. The V gene's germline CDR1 is SEHNR and CDR2 FQNEAQ (reference sequence). V trimming: 1 base; J trimming: 4 bases; junction bases outside the gene matches: 15. CDR3: CASSLGRELAGSGGETQYF. The CDR3 DNA is TGTGCCAGCAGCTTAGGCAGGGAACTAGCGGGAAGCGGGGGAGAGACCCAGTACTTC.

This clone was recorded only once. The chain is built from TRBV5-6 and TRBJ2-3, with 11 positions matching TRBD1. In germline, CDR1 is SGHDT, CDR2 YYEEEE. The J segment lost 4 bases and the V segment lost 3 bases, leaving 4 bases of the junction unmatched. CDR3 length: 15 amino acids. CDR3 DNA: TGTGCCAGCAGCTCAAGGGACAGGGGGGCAGATACGCAGTATTTT. This gives the protein CASSSRDRGADTQYF.

This rearrangement joins TRBV28 to TRBJ1-1, with 7 bases identical to TRBD1. The trim removed 6 bases at V and 2 bases at J, leaving 15 bases unmatched. The CDR3 is made up of 17 amino acids. Germline V CDR1 and CDR2: MDHEN, SYDVKM. Here the CDR3 DNA reads TGTGCCAGCAGCCATTCCGTCCTCAGGGGGAGAAACACTGAAGCTTTCTTT. It yields the protein CASSHSVLRGRNTEAFF.

This clone was seen a handful of times. The genes are TRBV7-9 and TRBJ2-1; perhaps D is TRBD1 or TRBD2 (5 bases each). Germline assignment: CDR1 SEHNR and CDR2 FQNEAQ (reference sequence). Trimming pared 5 bases from V and 15 bases from J, leaving 14 bases between. The CDR3 extends over 11 amino acids. DNA of the CDR3: TGTGCCAGCAGCAACCGGGACCAACCGTTCTTC. It codes for CASSNRDQPFF.

The rearrangement joins TRBV5-4 to TRBJ1-1; D uncertain. Trimming took off 4 bases at V and 0 bases at J, with 4 bases between the two ends. This CDR3 has 12 amino acids. Per the germline V gene, CDR1 is SGHNT and CDR2 is YYREEE (reference sequence). CDR3 nucleotides: TGTGCCAGCAGCCGGATGAACACTGAAGCTTTCTTT. It specifies CASSRMNTEAFF.

The chain employs TRBV5-1 and TRBJ2-3; 9 bases align to TRBD1. This CDR3 has 16 residues. The V segment lost 2 bases and the J segment 4 bases; nucleotides outside the gene matches: 8. Germline CDR1 SGHRS, CDR2 YFSETQ. The chain's CDR3 is CASSFTGTGRADTQYF. CDR3 nucleotide sequence: TGCGCCAGCAGCTTCACCGGGACAGGGCGGGCAGATACGCAGTATTTT.

The chain combines TRBV19 with TRBJ2-5, with a weak D call TRBD2 (5 bases). CDR1 LNHDA and CDR2 SQIVND come from the germline V gene (reference sequence). V lost 3 bases and J 0 bases, leaving 14 bases between the germline ends. CDR3 length equals 16 residues. The chain's CDR3 is CASSILAVGDQETQYF. The CDR3 region has the DNA TGTGCCAGTAGTATTCTGGCAGTCGGGGACCAAGAGACCCAGTACTTC.

In its sample, this clone was seen once. The genes are TRBV7-2 and TRBJ2-5; 9 bases map to TRBD1. Germline CDR1 reads SGHTA; CDR2 reads FQGNSA. This CDR3 contains 13 residues. The V segment lost 3 bases and the J segment 5 bases; nucleotides outside the gene matches: 1. As DNA, the CDR3 is TGTGCCAGCAGCTTCGACAGGGGGGAGACCCAGTACTTC. Residues: CASSFDRGETQYF.

The chain joins TRBV4-1 to TRBJ2-5, with D possibly being TRBD1 (5 bases). CDR1 and CDR2 (germline): MGHRA, YSYEKL. The V gene lost 4 bases and the J gene lost 5 bases, with 20 bases spanning the gap. CDR3 length: 16 residues. The CDR3 loop reads CASSPPGNRLRETQYF. The CDR3 DNA reads TGCGCCAGCAGCCCCCCAGGGAACAGATTGAGGGAGACCCAGTACTTC.

This rearrangement joins TRBV5-1 to TRBJ2-7; weak D call: TRBD1 (5 bases). CDR1 is SGHRS and CDR2 is YFSETQ in the germline V gene. This CDR3 comprises 15 residues. The V end lost 3 bases, the J end lost 1 base, and 14 bases lay between the germline ends. The CDR3, as DNA: TGCGCCAGCAGCTGGAAACAGGCAACATCCTACGAGCAGTACTTC. Translating gives CASSWKQATSYEQYF.

The V gene is TRBV10-3, the J gene TRBJ1-3; TRBD1 matches 8 bases. The CDR3 sequence is 19 residues long. The J segment lost 2 bases and the V segment lost 6 bases, leaving 18 bases of the junction unmatched. Germline V gene data show CDR1 as ENHRY and CDR2 as SYGVKD. The CDR3 DNA is TGTGCCATCAGGACCGGGACAGGCTACCGAAACCAAACTGGAAACACCATATATTTT. Protein: CAIRTGTGYRNQTGNTIYF.

This chain joins TRBV27 and TRBJ2-2; D is unresolved. V was pared by 8 bases and J by 1 base, with 14 bases between. CDR3 length: 15 amino acids. CDR1 and CDR2 (germline): MNHEY, SMNVEV (reference sequence). The CDR3 loop reads CASHGSPLNTGELFF. DNA of the CDR3: TGTGCCAGCCATGGTTCCCCTTTGAACACCGGGGAGCTGTTTTTT.

This clone was counted once. The chain is built from TRBV18 and TRBJ2-1; 12 nucleotides line up with TRBD2. The CDR3 has 15 residues. Germline V gene sequence: CDR1 KGHSH, CDR2 LQKENI. V shed 2 bases, J shed 7 bases, and the junction held 3 bases outside the gene matches. The CDR3 coding sequence is TGTGCCAGCTCACCAGGACTAGCGGGGATTAATGAGCAGTTCTTC. Its protein product is CASSPGLAGINEQFF.

As concerns this clone: Other DNA sequences in this sample translate to the same CDR3. V gene TRBV2 combines with J gene TRBJ2-1, with D tentatively TRBD1 or TRBD2 (5 bases each). Trimming shortened V by 8 bases and J by 6 bases, and 5 bases separated the two germline ends. The CDR3 totals 10 residues. Germline-derived CDR1 and CDR2 are SNHLY and FYNNEI. The CDR3 DNA reads TGTGCCAGCGGGGGCAATGAGCAGTTCTTC. This codes for CASGGNEQFF. Together with reference TRBV2 and TRBJ2-1, the CDR3 gives the full variable domain: EPEVTQTPSHQVTQMGQEVILRCVPISNHLYFYWYRQILGQKVEFLVSFYNNEISEKSEIFDDQFSVERPDGSNFTLKIRSTKLEDSAMYFCASGGNEQFFGPGTRLTVL.

The chain combines TRBV28 with TRBJ2-3; possibly TRBD1 for D (5 bases). The CDR3 spans 14 residues. V lost 5 bases to trimming and J lost 6 bases, with 15 bases between them. Germline V gives CDR1 MDHEN, CDR2 SYDVKM. The DNA of the CDR3 is TGTGCCAGCAGTAGTATAAGGGGCATTGATACGCAGTATTTT. It translates to CASSSIRGIDTQYF.

The chain is built from TRBV5-1 and TRBJ2-7; 7 bases match TRBD1. Germline lookup yields CDR1 SGHRS and CDR2 YFSETQ. This CDR3 has 14 residues. The junction had 8 bases not matched to a gene; V was cut back by 3 bases and J by 5 bases. In nucleotides, the CDR3 is TGCGCCAGCAGCTCGGGACAGCCGGGGAACGAGCAGTACTTC. This translates into CASSSGQPGNEQYF.

The chain combines TRBV9 with TRBJ1-4, with 10 bases that match TRBD1. The V gene end was trimmed by 0 bases and the J gene end by 3 bases; junction bases not matched to a gene: 5. Per germline, CDR1 SGDLS and CDR2 YYNGEE. This CDR3 is built from 17 residues. The CDR3 DNA reads as TGTGCCAGCAGCGTAGCAACGGGGACAGGGGCTAATGAAAAACTGTTTTTT. Its translation: CASSVATGTGANEKLFF.

V gene TRBV11-2 combines with J gene TRBJ1-1; no definite D call. The germline V gene encodes CDR1 SGHAT and CDR2 FQNNGV. The CDR3 loop spans 15 amino acids. Trimming left V 0 bases short and J 1 base short, with 9 bases between. CDR3 bases: TGTGCCAGCAGCTTAGACTGGGGAGGGAACACTGAAGCTTTCTTT. Amino acid sequence: CASSLDWGGNTEAFF.

This chain uses TRBV28 with TRBJ1-2, with D hard to call. The germline gives CDR1 MDHEN, CDR2 SYDVKM. The V end lost 4 bases, the J end lost 4 bases, and 10 bases lay between the germline ends. The CDR3 is made up of 13 amino acids. CDR3 nucleotide sequence: TGTGCCAGCAGTTCCCAACAAGTCTATGGCTACACCTTC. This codes for CASSSQQVYGYTF.

The V and J genes are TRBV7-2 and TRBJ1-1; the D gene is possibly TRBD1 (6 bases). From germline, CDR1 is SGHTA and CDR2 FQGNSA. There are 13 residues in the CDR3. V was pared by 5 bases and J by 5 bases, with 12 bases between. The CDR3 DNA reads TGTGCCAGCAGCCGTACAGGGAGGACTGAAGCTTTCTTT. Amino acid sequence: CASSRTGRTEAFF.

The chain has TRBV2 and TRBJ2-7, with D perhaps TRBD1 (6 bases). The V and J ends lost 3 bases and 3 bases respectively, with 6 bases between them. Germline lookup yields CDR1 SNHLY and CDR2 FYNNEI. CDR3 length: 12 amino acids. This CDR3 reads CASSDRGYEQYF. CDR3 sequence (DNA): TGTGCCAGCAGTGACAGGGGCTACGAGCAGTACTTC.